This TCR beta chain is from a study of blood T cell repertoires in COVID-19 (dated by TCRdb to 2018 to 2021). For context, the study as a whole: ImmuneRACE Cohort 3 recovered participants were defined by two consecutive negative NP/OP PCR tests, healthcare professional clearance, or symptom resolution. Collaborator samples came from the United States, Italy and Spain and covered acute and convalescent phases of COVID-19. The prospective study material was composed of cDNA or gDNA derived from T cells, B-cell-depleted T cells, or PBMCs. The dataset comprised deeply sampled blood TCRbeta repertoires from subjects exposed to, actively infected with, or recovered from COVID-19. The repertoires were released in a freely available public database meant as a resource for research on the immune response to SARS-CoV-2. Samples came from the ongoing ImmuneRACE study (first 160 participants) plus 1,254 subjects from 6 global collaborators. Sample metadata almost always included a de-identified subject ID, COVID-19 status, age in years and sex. Where HLA class I and class II types were available, the types were taken from metadata supplied by the sample provider, not from assay-based typing. General study outcomes and caveats: The amount of clinical and demographic metadata varied by source and participant and was provided uncurated.

Turning to this clone: What antigen it recognizes has not been identified. No base quality information exists; no much larger clone differs at one position.

TCRbeta CDR3 regions were amplified from genomic DNA by means of the immunoSEQ Assay, a bias-controlled multiplex PCR. As for how the authors treated the data: The number of nucleated cells in each sample was estimated by amplification of reference gene primers within the assay. To quantify the absolute abundance of each unique TCRbeta CDR3 rearrangement, sequence reads were collapsed and filtered. Productive Simpson clonality was computed per sample as the square root of Simpson's diversity index over productive rearrangements. In its TCRdb copy, this immuneACCESS table keeps in-frame sequences only and misses some clones. Where compared with another copy, unresolved V genes explain less than half of these, and the others have no known cause. V, J and clone size derive from that table, while D and trimming were established from the DNA sequence. The table for this sample lists hundreds of thousands of clones; approximately 87% of them were counted only once. The ten biggest clones cover 1.9% of the sample.

The CDR1 and CDR2 encoded by the germline V gene are MGHRA and YSYEKL. V gives up 6 bases and J gives up 4 bases, and the segment between their germline ends measures 12 bases. The CDR3 holds 14 amino acids from the cysteine to the phenylalanine. Only CDR3 DNA remains: 42 bases, in frame from the first base. Enrolling through a virtual design, the prospective study's participants ranged in age from roughly 18 to 89 years and lived across more than 20 United States geographic areas. To assign participants to cohorts, the prospective study relied on clinical history that participants themselves reported in a screening survey and a study questionnaire. Mobile phlebotomists in the prospective study collected whole blood, serum and a nasopharyngeal or oropharyngeal swab from every participant. Participants in the prospective study had the option to provide additional blood draws and questionnaires over a roughly two-month period. Prospective study blood samples were shipped either frozen or at room temperature before DNA extraction.

In this chain, TRBV4-1 is recombined with TRBJ1-4; TRBD1 could be the D gene, as 5 bases match. The sequencing sample was made of PBMCs or T cells enriched from blood (not recorded which). This TCR was recovered from a man in his forties or fifties in a cohort exposed to, infected with or recovered from COVID-19 (not recorded which). The base sequence is TGCGCCAGCAGACGTGACAGCTATAATGAAAAACTGTTTTTT. Translated, it reads CASRRDSYNEKLFF.